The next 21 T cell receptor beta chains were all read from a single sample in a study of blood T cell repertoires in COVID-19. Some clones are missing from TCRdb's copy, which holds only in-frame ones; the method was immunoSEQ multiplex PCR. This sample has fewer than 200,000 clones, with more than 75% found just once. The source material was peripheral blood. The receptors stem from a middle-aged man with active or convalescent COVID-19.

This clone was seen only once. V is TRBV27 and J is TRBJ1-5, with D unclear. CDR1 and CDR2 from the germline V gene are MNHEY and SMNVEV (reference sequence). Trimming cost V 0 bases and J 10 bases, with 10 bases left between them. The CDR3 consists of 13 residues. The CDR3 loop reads CASSLSLAIPQHF. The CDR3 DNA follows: TGTGCCAGCAGTTTATCGTTGGCAATACCCCAGCATTTT.

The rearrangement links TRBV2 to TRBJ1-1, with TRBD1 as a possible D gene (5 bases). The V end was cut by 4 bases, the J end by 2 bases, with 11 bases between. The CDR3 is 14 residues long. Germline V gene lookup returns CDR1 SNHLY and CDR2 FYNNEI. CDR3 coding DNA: TGTGCCAGCAGTGTCGGTCAGGGAAACACTGAAGCTTTCTTT. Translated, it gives CASSVGQGNTEAFF.

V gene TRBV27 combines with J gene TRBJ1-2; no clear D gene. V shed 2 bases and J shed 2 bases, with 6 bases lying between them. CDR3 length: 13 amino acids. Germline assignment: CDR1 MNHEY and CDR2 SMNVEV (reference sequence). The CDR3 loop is CASSLTYNYGYTF. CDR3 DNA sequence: TGTGCCAGCAGTTTAACCTACAACTATGGCTACACCTTC.

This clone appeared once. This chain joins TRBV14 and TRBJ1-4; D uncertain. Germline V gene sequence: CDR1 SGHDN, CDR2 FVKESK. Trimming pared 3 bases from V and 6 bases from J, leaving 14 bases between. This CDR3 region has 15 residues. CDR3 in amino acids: CASSHFGGKDEKLFF. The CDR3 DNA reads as TGTGCCAGCAGCCACTTCGGAGGAAAGGATGAAAAACTGTTTTTT.

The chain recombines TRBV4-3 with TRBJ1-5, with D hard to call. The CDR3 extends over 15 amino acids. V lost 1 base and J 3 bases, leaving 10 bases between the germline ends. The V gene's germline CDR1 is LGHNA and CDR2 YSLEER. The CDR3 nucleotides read TGCGCCAGCAGCCAAGCCTTCGACTCCAATCAGCCCCAGCATTTT. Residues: CASSQAFDSNQPQHF.

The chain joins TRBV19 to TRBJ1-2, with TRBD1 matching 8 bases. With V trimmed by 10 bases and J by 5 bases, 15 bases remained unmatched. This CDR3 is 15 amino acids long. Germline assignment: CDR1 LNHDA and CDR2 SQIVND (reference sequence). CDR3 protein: CATTSDRGNRYGYTF. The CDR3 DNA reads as TGTGCCACCACCAGCGACAGGGGAAATAGGTATGGCTACACCTTC.

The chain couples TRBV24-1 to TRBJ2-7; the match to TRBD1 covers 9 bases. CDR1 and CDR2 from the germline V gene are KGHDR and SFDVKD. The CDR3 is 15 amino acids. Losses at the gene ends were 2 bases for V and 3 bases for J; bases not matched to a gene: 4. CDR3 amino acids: CATSDSGQGLYEQYF. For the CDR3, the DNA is TGTGCCACCAGTGATTCGGGACAGGGCCTCTACGAGCAGTACTTC.

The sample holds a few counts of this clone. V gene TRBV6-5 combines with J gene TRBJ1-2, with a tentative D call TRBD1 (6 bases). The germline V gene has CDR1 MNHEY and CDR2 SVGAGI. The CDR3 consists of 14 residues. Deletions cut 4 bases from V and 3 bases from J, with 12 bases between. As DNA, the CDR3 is TGTGCCAGCAGTTTCGAGGGGGGGTACTATGGCTACACCTTC. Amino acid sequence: CASSFEGGYYGYTF.

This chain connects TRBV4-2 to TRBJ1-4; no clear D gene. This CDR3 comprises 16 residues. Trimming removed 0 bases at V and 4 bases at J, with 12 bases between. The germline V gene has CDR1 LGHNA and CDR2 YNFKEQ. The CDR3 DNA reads TGTGCCAGCAGCCAAGAATGGACTGCCAATAATGAAAAACTGTTTTTT. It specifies CASSQEWTANNEKLFF.

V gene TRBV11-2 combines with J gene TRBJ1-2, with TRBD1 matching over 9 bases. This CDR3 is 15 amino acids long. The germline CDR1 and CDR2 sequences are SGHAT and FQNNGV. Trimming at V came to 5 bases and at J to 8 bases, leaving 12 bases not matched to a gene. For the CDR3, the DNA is TGTGCCAGCAGCATTAGGGGACAGGGTATTGACGGCTACACCTTC. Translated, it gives CASSIRGQGIDGYTF.

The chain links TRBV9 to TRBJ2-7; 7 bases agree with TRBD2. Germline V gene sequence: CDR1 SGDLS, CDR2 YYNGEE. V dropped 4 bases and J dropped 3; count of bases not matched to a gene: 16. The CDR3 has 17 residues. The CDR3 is CASSSSRGSGVIYEQYF. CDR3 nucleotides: TGTGCCAGCAGCTCGTCGAGGGGAAGCGGGGTTATCTACGAGCAGTACTTC. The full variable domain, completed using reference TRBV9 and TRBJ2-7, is DSGVTQTPKHLITATGQRVTLRCSPRSGDLSVYWYQQSLDQGLQFLIQYYNGEERAKGNILERFSAQQFPDLHSELNLSSLELGDSALYFCASSSSRGSGVIYEQYFGPGTRLTVT.

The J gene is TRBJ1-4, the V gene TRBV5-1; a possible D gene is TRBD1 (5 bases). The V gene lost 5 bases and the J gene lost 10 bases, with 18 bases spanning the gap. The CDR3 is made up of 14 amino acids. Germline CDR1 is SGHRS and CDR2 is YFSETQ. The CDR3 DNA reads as TGCGCCAGCAGTGGGGAGGGGACCCCGACAAAACTGTTTTTT. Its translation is CASSGEGTPTKLFF.

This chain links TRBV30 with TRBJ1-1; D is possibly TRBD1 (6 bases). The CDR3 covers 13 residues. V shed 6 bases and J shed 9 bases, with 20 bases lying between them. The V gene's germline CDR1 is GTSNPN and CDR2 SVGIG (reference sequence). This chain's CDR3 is CACCTQGISQAFF. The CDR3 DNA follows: TGTGCCTGTTGTACTCAGGGGATTTCTCAAGCTTTCTTT.

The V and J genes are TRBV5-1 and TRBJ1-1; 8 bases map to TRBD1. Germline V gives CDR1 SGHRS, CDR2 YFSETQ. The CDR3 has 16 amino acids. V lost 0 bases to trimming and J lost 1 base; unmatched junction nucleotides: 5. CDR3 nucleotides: TGCGCCAGCAGCTTGGGCAGGGGGCTGCAGAACACTGAAGCTTTCTTT. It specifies CASSLGRGLQNTEAFF.

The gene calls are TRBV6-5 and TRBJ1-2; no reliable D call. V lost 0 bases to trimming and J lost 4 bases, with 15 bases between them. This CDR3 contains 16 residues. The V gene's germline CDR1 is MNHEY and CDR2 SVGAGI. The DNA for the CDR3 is TGTGCCAGCAGTTACTCGAGTTCTGCCTCCTCCTATGGCTACACCTTC. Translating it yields CASSYSSSASSYGYTF.

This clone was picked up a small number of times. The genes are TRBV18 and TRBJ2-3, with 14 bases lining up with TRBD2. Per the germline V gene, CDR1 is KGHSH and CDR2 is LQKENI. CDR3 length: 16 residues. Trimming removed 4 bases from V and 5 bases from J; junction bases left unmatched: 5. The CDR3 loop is CASSRGTSGSLDTQYF. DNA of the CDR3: TGTGCCAGCTCACGAGGGACTAGCGGGAGTTTAGATACGCAGTATTTT.

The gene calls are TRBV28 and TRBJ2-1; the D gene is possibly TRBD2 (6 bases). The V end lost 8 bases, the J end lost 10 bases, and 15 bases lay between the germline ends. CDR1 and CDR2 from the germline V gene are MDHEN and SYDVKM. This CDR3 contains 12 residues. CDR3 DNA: TGTGCCAGCCTTAGCGGCCTCGGGGAGCAGTTCTTC. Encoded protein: CASLSGLGEQFF.

The chain's CDR3 is CASSLLYADEQYF. CDR3 DNA sequence: TGTGCCAGCAGTTTATTATATGCGGACGAGCAGTACTTC. This rearrangement joins TRBV27 to TRBJ2-7; D ambiguous. The germline CDR1 and CDR2 sequences are MNHEY and SMNVEV (reference sequence). The CDR3 runs to 13 residues. V gave up 1 base and J gave up 5 bases, with 9 bases separating them.

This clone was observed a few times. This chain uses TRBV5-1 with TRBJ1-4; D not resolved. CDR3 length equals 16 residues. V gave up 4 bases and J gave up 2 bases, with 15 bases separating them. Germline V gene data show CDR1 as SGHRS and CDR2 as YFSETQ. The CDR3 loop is CASSPGPSATNEKLFF. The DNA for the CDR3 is TGCGCCAGCAGCCCGGGTCCTTCGGCCACTAATGAAAAACTGTTTTTT.

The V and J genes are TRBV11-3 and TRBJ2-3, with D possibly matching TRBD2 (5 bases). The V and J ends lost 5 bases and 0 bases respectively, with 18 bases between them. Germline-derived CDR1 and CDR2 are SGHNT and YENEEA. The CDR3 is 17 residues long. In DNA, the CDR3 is TGTGCCAGCAGCCCGCTGTACATGGGCGGGAGCACAGATACGCAGTATTTT. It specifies CASSPLYMGGSTDTQYF.

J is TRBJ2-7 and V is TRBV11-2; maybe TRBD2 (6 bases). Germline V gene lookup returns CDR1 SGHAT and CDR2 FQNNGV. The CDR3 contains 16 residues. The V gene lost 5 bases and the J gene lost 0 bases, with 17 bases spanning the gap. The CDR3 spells CASSPDRDWSSYEQYF. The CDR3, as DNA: TGTGCCAGCAGCCCGGACCGGGACTGGAGCTCCTACGAGCAGTACTTC.